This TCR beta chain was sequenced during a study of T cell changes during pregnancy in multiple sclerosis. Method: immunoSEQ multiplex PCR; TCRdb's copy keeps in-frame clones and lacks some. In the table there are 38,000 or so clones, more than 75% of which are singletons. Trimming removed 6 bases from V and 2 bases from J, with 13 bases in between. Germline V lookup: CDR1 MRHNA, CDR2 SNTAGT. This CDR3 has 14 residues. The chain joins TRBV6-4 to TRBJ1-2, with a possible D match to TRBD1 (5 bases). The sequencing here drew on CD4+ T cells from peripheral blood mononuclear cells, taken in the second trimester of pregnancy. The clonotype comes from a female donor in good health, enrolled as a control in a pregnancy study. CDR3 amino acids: CASSLETGNYGYTF. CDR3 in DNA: TGTGCCAGCAGCCTTGAAACAGGAAACTATGGCTACACCTTC.